The T cell receptor (beta chain) under discussion was sequenced for a study of T cell changes during pregnancy in multiple sclerosis. Trimming cost V 6 bases and J 7 bases, with 9 bases left between them. This CDR3 region has 12 residues. The V gene's germline CDR1 is MNHEY and CDR2 SVGAGI. Using immunoSEQ multiplex PCR, the repertoire was profiled, and TCRdb retains in-frame clones only, with some absent. The profile covers tens of thousands of clones, with around nine tenths appearing a single time and less than 0.45% taken by the ten largest. The clonotype was recovered from a female donor with multiple sclerosis, enrolled in a pregnancy study. The chain recombines TRBV6-5 with TRBJ1-4, with D perhaps TRBD1 (5 bases). Here the sequenced sample was CD4+ T cells from peripheral blood mononuclear cells, taken before pregnancy. CDR3 bases: TGTGCCAGCAGGGCCGGGGGTGAAAAACTGTTTTTT. Encoded protein: CASRAGGEKLFF.